Following are 3 T cell receptor beta chains from one sample sequenced in a study of Tregs in tolerant kidney transplant recipients. Mixed chimerism was transient after nonmyeloablative marrow transplants from related graft donors. The data were produced by immunoSEQ multiplex PCR, yet TCRdb's version contains in-frame clones alone and is incomplete. The sample holds about 52,000 clones, about 90% seen once. Here the sequenced sample was CD8+ T cells from blood (PBMCs), taken 24 months after the transplant. These receptor sequences come from a human patient who received a combined kidney and bone marrow transplant. These T cells may partly come from the graft donor.

The chain carries TRBV28 and TRBJ2-3; TRBD2 aligns across 9 bases. J lost 0 bases, V lost 3 bases, and 10 bases had no gene match. Germline V gene data show CDR1 as MDHEN and CDR2 as SYDVKM. The length of the CDR3 is 18 residues. The CDR3 DNA follows: TGTGCCAGCAGTTTCACCCCTAGCGGGATTTCTAGCACAGATACGCAGTATTTT. It translates to CASSFTPSGISSTDTQYF.

This clone has a single count. The J gene is TRBJ2-4, the V gene TRBV29-1, with a possible D match to TRBD2 (6 bases). This CDR3 has 12 amino acids. The ends were cut back, 7 bases at V and 9 bases at J, with 16 bases in the middle. The germline gives CDR1 SQVTM, CDR2 ANQGSEA. The CDR3 loop is CSAGDWDSIQYF. CDR3 DNA: TGCAGCGCTGGCGACTGGGACTCCATTCAGTACTTC.

The chain links TRBV7-6 to TRBJ2-7; D unresolved. This CDR3 is 13 amino acids long. Per the germline V gene, CDR1 is SGHVS and CDR2 is FNYEAQ. V shed 2 bases and J shed 2 bases, with 7 bases lying between them. The CDR3 loop reads CASSLIGAYEQYF. The CDR3, as DNA: TGTGCCAGCAGCTTAATTGGAGCCTACGAGCAGTACTTC.